The next 17 T cell receptor beta chains were all read from a single sample in a study of CD8 T cells in Susac syndrome. A quantity of roughly 0.5 to 1 ug RNA underwent reverse transcription using random hexamers. TCRdb itself ran the immunoSEQ multiplex PCR reads through MiXCR, one entry per CDR3 protein. Here the sample spans 120,000 to 150,000 distinct CDR3 sequences, roughly 95% being singletons. Sample: CD4+ T cells from PBMCs. The origin of the receptors is a human donor in good health.

The rearrangement uses TRBV18 and TRBJ2-7; 12 positions match TRBD2. Looked up from germline, CDR1 is KGHSH and CDR2 is LQKENI. The CDR3 extends over 16 amino acids. With 3 bases clipped from V and 1 base from J, the junction kept 4 bases outside the gene matches. The CDR3 is CASSPATSGRSYEQYF. CDR3 DNA: TGTGCCAGCTCACCGGCAACTAGCGGGAGGTCCTACGAGCAGTACTTC.

The chain links TRBV20-1 to TRBJ2-3; 11 positions match TRBD2. Per germline, CDR1 DFQATT and CDR2 SNEGSKA (reference sequence). This CDR3 spans 12 amino acids. The CDR3 sequence: CSPTSGIDTQYF. The CDR3 bases are TGCAGCCCGACTAGCGGGATAGATACGCAGTATTTT.

The chain carries TRBV28 and TRBJ2-5, with D possibly being TRBD1 (6 bases). The CDR3 sequence is 16 residues long. The germline V gene has CDR1 MDHEN and CDR2 SYDVKM. V lost 2 bases and J lost 4, with 17 bases in between. The CDR3 region has the DNA TGTGCCAGCAGTTTAATTGAGCCAACACAGGGAGAGACCCAGTACTTC. The encoded protein is CASSLIEPTQGETQYF.

The chain joins TRBV7-3 to TRBJ2-4; D is unclear. Germline V gene data show CDR1 as SGHTA and CDR2 as FQGTGA. Trimming left V 2 bases short and J 4 bases short, with 6 bases between. The CDR3 is 13 amino acids. The CDR3 here is CASSLVDKNIQYF. The CDR3 DNA reads TGTGCCAGCAGCTTAGTCGATAAAAACATTCAGTACTTC.

The chain is built from TRBV29-1 and TRBJ1-1; 8 bases fit TRBD1. CDR3 length: 12 amino acids. V shed 7 bases and J 8 bases; nucleotides not matched to a gene: 9. Germline assignment: CDR1 SQVTM and CDR2 ANQGSEA. CDR3 region: CSAQGQEGEAFF. The CDR3 DNA follows: TGCAGCGCCCAGGGACAGGAAGGGGAAGCTTTCTTT.

V gene TRBV6-2 or TRBV6-3 combines with J gene TRBJ1-5; D uncertain. Per germline, CDR1 MNHEY and CDR2 SVGEGT. The CDR3 spans 15 residues. V was clipped by 6 bases and J by 3 bases, with 15 bases between them. This CDR3 is CASSNNPRVNQPQHF. CDR3 in DNA: TGTGCCAGCAGCAACAATCCTAGAGTCAATCAGCCCCAGCATTTT.

This clonotype was observed a single time. The CDR3 DNA follows: TGTGCCAGCAGCCCATGGGGGGGCAGCAATCAGCCCCAGCATTTT. Translation gives CASSPWGGSNQPQHF. The V and J genes are TRBV9 and TRBJ1-5; tentative D call: TRBD1 (6 bases). The germline V gene encodes CDR1 SGDLS and CDR2 YYNGEE. V was trimmed by 4 bases and J by 1 base, leaving 12 bases between them. This CDR3 comprises 15 residues.

This clonotype has just one count. The rearrangement links TRBV3-1 to TRBJ1-1; 7 bases line up with TRBD1. CDR1 LGHDT and CDR2 YNNKEL come from the germline V gene (reference sequence). The CDR3 length is 15 residues. The V gene end was trimmed by 6 bases and the J gene end by 1 base; junction bases not matched to a gene: 8. The CDR3, as DNA: TGTGCCAGCAGTCTTCTCAGGGGGGCGAACACTGAAGCTTTCTTT. The encoded protein is CASSLLRGANTEAFF.

The V gene is TRBV5-1, the J gene TRBJ2-7, with 7 bases identical to TRBD1. The ends lost 1 base at V and 7 bases at J; junction bases unmatched: 8. The CDR3 extends over 14 amino acids. Germline assignment: CDR1 SGHRS and CDR2 YFSETQ. The CDR3 DNA reads as TGCGCCAGCAGCTTGTGGGACAGTCTTCGGGAGCAGTACTTC. Protein: CASSLWDSLREQYF.

This clonotype was detected only once. The CDR3 region has the DNA TGTGCCATCAGTGAGTCAGGAGGAACTAGCTACGAGCAGTACTTC. Its translation is CAISESGGTSYEQYF. The V gene is TRBV10-3, the J gene TRBJ2-7, with a possible D match to TRBD2 (5 bases). The CDR3 totals 15 residues. V lost 0 bases and J lost 3, with 12 bases in between. Per the germline V gene, CDR1 is ENHRY and CDR2 is SYGVKD.

The chain is built from TRBV7-2 and TRBJ2-5; 9 bases are a match to TRBD1. The V and J ends lost 4 bases and 2 bases, in that order; junction bases with no gene match: 8. Germline-derived CDR1 and CDR2 are SGHTA and FQGNSA. The CDR3 has 16 residues. The CDR3 nucleotides read TGTGCCAGCAGCTCGTCCGGGACAGGGAGGCAAGAGACCCAGTACTTC. Its protein is CASSSSGTGRQETQYF. Together with reference TRBV7-2 and TRBJ2-5, the CDR3 gives the full variable domain: GAGVSQSPSNKVTEKGKDVELRCDPISGHTALYWYRQSLGQGLEFLIYFQGNSAPDKSGLPSDRFSAERTGGSVSTLTIQRTQQEDSAVYLCASSSSGTGRQETQYFGPGTRLLVL.

The chain joins TRBV14 to TRBJ1-4; no reliable D call. Germline V gene lookup returns CDR1 SGHDN and CDR2 FVKESK. The germline V and J ends were trimmed by 0 bases and 4 bases, with 9 bases remaining between them. The CDR3 has 15 residues. The CDR3 region is CASSQEQLHNEKLFF. The CDR3, as DNA: TGTGCCAGCAGCCAAGAACAGCTACATAATGAAAAACTGTTTTTT.

The chain uses TRBV27 and TRBJ1-5; D is uncertain. With 5 bases removed from V and 8 bases from J, the gap between germline ends came to 13 bases. Germline values: CDR1 MNHEY, CDR2 SMNVEV (reference sequence). The CDR3 is 13 amino acids. The CDR3 loop is CASSVPGGEPQHF. The CDR3 DNA follows: TGTGCCAGCAGTGTACCAGGCGGGGAGCCCCAGCATTTT.

The chain has TRBV28 and TRBJ2-2; the D gene is possibly TRBD2 (5 bases). Germline loops: CDR1 MDHEN, CDR2 SYDVKM. This CDR3 has 15 residues. V lost 3 bases, J lost 4 bases, and 12 bases lay in between. The CDR3 loop reads CASSFLRVSTGELFF. The CDR3 coding sequence is TGTGCCAGCAGTTTCCTGCGGGTCAGCACCGGGGAGCTGTTTTTT.

The chain joins TRBV7-9 to TRBJ1-2; possibly TRBD1 for D (5 bases). The CDR3 consists of 12 residues. CDR1 is SEHNR and CDR2 is FQNEAQ in the germline V gene (reference sequence). With 10 bases removed from V and 8 bases from J, the gap between germline ends came to 17 bases. The CDR3 is CATLGGPKGYTF. The CDR3 DNA follows: TGTGCCACGCTTGGGGGACCTAAAGGCTACACCTTC.

The V gene is TRBV5-6, the J gene TRBJ2-5; D perhaps matches TRBD2 (6 bases). V dropped 4 bases and J dropped 4 bases, with 11 bases sitting between them. The germline gives CDR1 SGHDT, CDR2 YYEEEE. The CDR3 totals 13 residues. Written as DNA, the CDR3 is TGTGCCAGCAGCCCGGGAGAGAGAGAGACCCAGTACTTC. Protein: CASSPGERETQYF.

The chain is built from TRBV29-1 and TRBJ1-1, with TRBD1 as a possible D gene (5 bases). Germline-derived CDR1 and CDR2 are SQVTM and ANQGSEA. The CDR3 is 13 amino acids. V dropped 4 bases and J dropped 3 bases, with 12 bases sitting between them. CDR3 sequence: CSVVGVGDTEAFF. The CDR3 region has the DNA TGCAGCGTTGTGGGGGTCGGGGACACTGAAGCTTTCTTT.